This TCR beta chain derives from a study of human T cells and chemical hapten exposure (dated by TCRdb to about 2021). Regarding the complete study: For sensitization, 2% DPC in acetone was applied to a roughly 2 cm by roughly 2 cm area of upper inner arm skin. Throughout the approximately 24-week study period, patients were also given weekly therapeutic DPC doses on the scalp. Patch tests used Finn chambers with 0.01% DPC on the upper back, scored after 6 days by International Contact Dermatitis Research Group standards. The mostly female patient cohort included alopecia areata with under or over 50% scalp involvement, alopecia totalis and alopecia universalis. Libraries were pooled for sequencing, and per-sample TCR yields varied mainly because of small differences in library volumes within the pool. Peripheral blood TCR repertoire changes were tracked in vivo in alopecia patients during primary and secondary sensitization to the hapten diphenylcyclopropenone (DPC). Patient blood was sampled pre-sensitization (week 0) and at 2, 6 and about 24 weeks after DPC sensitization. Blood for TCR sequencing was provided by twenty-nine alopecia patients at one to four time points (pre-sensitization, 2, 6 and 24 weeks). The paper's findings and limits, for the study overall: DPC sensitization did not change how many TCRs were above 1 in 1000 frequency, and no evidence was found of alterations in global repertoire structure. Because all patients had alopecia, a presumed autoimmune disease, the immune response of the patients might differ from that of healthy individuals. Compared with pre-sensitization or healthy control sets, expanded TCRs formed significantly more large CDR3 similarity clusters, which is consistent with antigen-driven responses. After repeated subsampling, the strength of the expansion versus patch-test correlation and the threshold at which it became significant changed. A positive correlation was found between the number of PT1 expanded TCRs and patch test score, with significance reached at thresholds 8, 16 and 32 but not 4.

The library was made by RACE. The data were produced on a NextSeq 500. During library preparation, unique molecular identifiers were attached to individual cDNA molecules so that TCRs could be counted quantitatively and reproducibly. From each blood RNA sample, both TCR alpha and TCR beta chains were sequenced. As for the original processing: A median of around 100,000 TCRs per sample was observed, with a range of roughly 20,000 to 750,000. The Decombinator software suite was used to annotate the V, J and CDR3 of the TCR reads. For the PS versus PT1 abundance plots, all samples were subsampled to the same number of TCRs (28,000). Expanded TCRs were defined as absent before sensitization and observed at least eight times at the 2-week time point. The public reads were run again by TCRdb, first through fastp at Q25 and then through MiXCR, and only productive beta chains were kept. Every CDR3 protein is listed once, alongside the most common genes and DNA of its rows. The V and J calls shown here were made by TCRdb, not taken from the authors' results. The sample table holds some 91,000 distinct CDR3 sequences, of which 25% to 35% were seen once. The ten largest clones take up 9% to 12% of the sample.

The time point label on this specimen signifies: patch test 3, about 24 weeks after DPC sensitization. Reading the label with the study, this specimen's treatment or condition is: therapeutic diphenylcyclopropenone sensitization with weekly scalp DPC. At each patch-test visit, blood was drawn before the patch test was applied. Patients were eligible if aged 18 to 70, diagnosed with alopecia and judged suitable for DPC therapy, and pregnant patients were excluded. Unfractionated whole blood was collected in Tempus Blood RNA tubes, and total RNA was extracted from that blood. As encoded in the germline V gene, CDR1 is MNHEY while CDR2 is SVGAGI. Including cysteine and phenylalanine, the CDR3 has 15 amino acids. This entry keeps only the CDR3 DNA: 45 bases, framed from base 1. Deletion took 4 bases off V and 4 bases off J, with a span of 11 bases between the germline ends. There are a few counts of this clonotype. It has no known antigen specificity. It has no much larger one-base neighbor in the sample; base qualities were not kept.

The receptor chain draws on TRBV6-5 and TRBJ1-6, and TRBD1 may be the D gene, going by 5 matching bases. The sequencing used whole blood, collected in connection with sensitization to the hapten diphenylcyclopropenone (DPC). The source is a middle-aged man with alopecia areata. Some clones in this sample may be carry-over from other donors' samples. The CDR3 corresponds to CASSLTATYNSPLHF. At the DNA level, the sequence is TGTGCCAGCAGTTTGACAGCGACATATAATTCACCCCTCCACTTT.